The clone carrying this T cell receptor (beta chain) has just a few counts. This entry comes from a study of blood T cell repertoires in COVID-19. Study context: Sample material is recorded as cDNA or gDNA derived from T cells, B-cell-depleted T cells, or PBMCs.

The authors' processing: Nucleated cell counts were estimated from reference gene primer amplification. TCRdb's copy holds only in-frame clones and misses some; the assay was immunoSEQ multiplex PCR. The V and J calls and clone size come from that table; D and trimming were worked out from the DNA. In the table there are 250,000 or so clones, 86% of which are singletons. The CDR3 runs to 15 residues. Per germline, CDR1 MNHEY and CDR2 SVGAGI. Trimming removed 4 bases from V and 11 bases from J, with 23 bases in between. The specimen was peripheral blood. This receptor was identified in a woman aged 25 to 39 with active or convalescent COVID-19. This chain uses TRBV6-5 with TRBJ1-1; D possibly corresponds to TRBD1 (6 bases). As DNA, the CDR3 is TGTGCCAGCAGTTCCCGCTTGAGGGGGATTCGACAGGCTTTCTTT. This sequence encodes CASSSRLRGIRQAFF.